This TCR beta chain was documented in a study of blood T cell repertoires in COVID-19. For the study at large: The origin of the acute and convalescent COVID-19 samples was the United States, Italy and Spain.

Under the authors' procedure: Reference gene primer amplification gave nucleated cell count estimates. Sequenced by immunoSEQ multiplex PCR; TCRdb stores in-frame clones only, minus some. V, J and clone size were drawn from that table, and D and trimming were deduced from the DNA. Of tens of thousands of clones listed, approximately 85% are singletons. The CDR3 loop spans 15 amino acids. The germline CDR1 and CDR2 sequences are SGHTA and FQGTGA. The ends lost 5 bases at V and 2 bases at J; junction bases unmatched: 3. The chain employs TRBV7-3 and TRBJ1-3; 10 bases agree with TRBD1. Sequencing was carried out using peripheral blood. The receptor was isolated from a man older than 75 with acute or convalescent COVID-19. The DNA of the CDR3 is TGTGCCAGCAGCACGACAGGGGGCCCTGGAAACACCATATATTTT. Protein: CASSTTGGPGNTIYF.